These 18 T cell receptor beta chains came from one sample sequenced in a study of cytomegalovirus exposure and HLA in healthy donors. 13 Jbeta primers and 60 Vbeta primers were used for the PCR. Sequenced by immunoSEQ multiplex PCR; TCRdb stores in-frame clones only, minus some. The table includes some 150,000 clones, around 75% detected once. The sequenced material came from PBMCs. The receptors derive from a human donor in good health.

The rearrangement uses TRBV11-2 and TRBJ1-1; TRBD1 might be the D (5 bases). The V gene lost 1 base and the J gene lost 6 bases, with 15 bases spanning the gap. This CDR3 comprises 15 residues. CDR1 and CDR2 (germline): SGHAT, FQNNGV. Here the CDR3 reads CASSLVPGRGAEAFF. The CDR3, as DNA: TGTGCCAGCAGCTTAGTCCCAGGGCGGGGCGCTGAAGCTTTCTTT.

This rearrangement joins TRBV5-8 to TRBJ1-1; possibly TRBD1 for D (6 bases). V was trimmed by 0 bases and J by 3 bases, leaving 12 bases between them. The CDR3 totals 15 residues. Germline V gene sequence: CDR1 SGHTS, CDR2 YDEGEE. CDR3 in DNA: TGTGCCAGCAGCTTGGCGGGGGGCAGCCACACTGAAGCTTTCTTT. This encodes CASSLAGGSHTEAFF.

This clone has just a few counts. The chain links TRBV5-1 to TRBJ2-2, with TRBD1 identical over 8 bases. The CDR3 has 15 amino acids. With 2 bases clipped from V and 7 bases from J, the junction kept 7 bases outside the gene matches. Germline assignment: CDR1 SGHRS and CDR2 YFSETQ. The CDR3 reads CASSLDRGMDGELFF. As DNA, the CDR3 is TGCGCCAGCAGCTTAGACAGGGGCATGGACGGGGAGCTGTTTTTT.

Only one count was recorded for this clone. The chain has TRBV20-1 and TRBJ1-2; unclear D gene. The CDR3 extends over 11 amino acids. The germline V gene encodes CDR1 DFQATT and CDR2 SNEGSKA (reference sequence). The CDR3 protein is CSYTDVGGYTF. The DNA of the CDR3 is TGCAGCTACACCGACGTCGGGGGCTACACCTTC.

The CDR3 reads CASSPQALPGQGPIGEQYF. The CDR3 coding sequence is TGTGCCAGCAGTCCCCAGGCTCTTCCGGGACAGGGGCCCATCGGGGAGCAGTACTTC. The chain joins TRBV28 to TRBJ2-7; 10 nucleotides align to TRBD1. The germline gives CDR1 MDHEN, CDR2 SYDVKM. Trimming cost V 5 bases and J 7 bases; bases outside gene matches: 23. This CDR3 has 19 residues.

The V call is TRBV27, the J call TRBJ1-2; a possible D gene is TRBD1 (5 bases). CDR1 and CDR2 from the germline V gene are MNHEY and SMNVEV (reference sequence). The CDR3 is 14 residues long. The ends were cut back, 5 bases at V and 6 bases at J, with 16 bases in the middle. Here the CDR3 reads CASSPTGLSDGYTF. The CDR3 DNA follows: TGTGCCAGCAGTCCTACGGGACTGTCTGATGGCTACACCTTC.

This chain connects TRBV6-6 to TRBJ1-3; D not certain. This CDR3 region has 16 residues. Germline CDR1 is MNHNY and CDR2 is SVGAGI (reference sequence). V lost 2 bases to trimming and J lost 0 bases, with 11 bases between them. CDR3 sequence reads: CASSYLTASSGNTIYF. CDR3 in DNA: TGTGCCAGCAGTTACCTCACCGCGAGCTCTGGAAACACCATATATTTT.

The chain combines TRBV27 with TRBJ2-5, with 8 bases fitting TRBD2. The CDR3 covers 18 residues. V trimming: 0 bases; J trimming: 4 bases; junction bases outside the gene matches: 13. Germline lookup yields CDR1 MNHEY and CDR2 SMNVEV (reference sequence). This CDR3 is CASSLSGLAGEVGETQYF. CDR3 nucleotides: TGTGCCAGCAGTTTATCCGGGCTAGCGGGTGAGGTTGGAGAGACCCAGTACTTC.

V and J are TRBV28 and TRBJ1-2; the D gene is possibly TRBD1 (5 bases). Trimming removed 3 bases at V and 8 bases at J, with 10 bases between. Germline V gene lookup returns CDR1 MDHEN and CDR2 SYDVKM. CDR3 size: 12 residues. The CDR3 loop reads CASSFPTDGYTF. CDR3 DNA: TGTGCCAGCAGTTTTCCGACAGACGGCTACACCTTC.

The V and J genes are TRBV5-1 and TRBJ2-3; D might be TRBD2 (6 bases). In germline, CDR1 is SGHRS, CDR2 YFSETQ. This CDR3 spans 13 amino acids. V gave up 6 bases and J gave up 8 bases, with 16 bases separating them. The CDR3 DNA sequence: TGCGCCAGCATCGGGCTGGAGGGCGGTACGCAGTATTTT. As protein: CASIGLEGGTQYF.

This clone showed up just once. The chain has TRBV10-3 and TRBJ1-1, with 9 positions matching TRBD1. Germline V gene lookup returns CDR1 ENHRY and CDR2 SYGVKD. There are 14 residues in the CDR3. V lost 2 bases and J lost 9; bases outside the gene matches: 7. The CDR3 bases are TGTGCCATCAGTGAGCCGGGACAGGGAGAGAAAGCTTTCTTT. Translated: CAISEPGQGEKAFF.

The chain combines TRBV12-5 with TRBJ2-2; 16 bases line up with TRBD2. From germline, CDR1 is LGHNT and CDR2 FRNRAP. With 1 base clipped from V and 4 bases from J, the junction kept 12 bases outside the gene matches. CDR3 length: 21 amino acids. The CDR3 loop is CASGLAPGLAGGIPGTGELFF. The DNA for the CDR3 is TGTGCTAGTGGTTTGGCACCGGGACTAGCGGGAGGGATCCCGGGCACCGGGGAGCTGTTTTTT.

For this clone: The sample holds other DNA sequences that translate to the same CDR3. The chain links TRBV4-3 to TRBJ1-4; possibly TRBD1 for D (5 bases). Deletions cut 1 base from V and 3 bases from J, with 21 bases between. The CDR3 has 19 amino acids. The germline V gene has CDR1 LGHNA and CDR2 YSLEER. The chain's CDR3 is CASSQARRGRTAPNEKLFF. The CDR3 DNA is TGCGCCAGCAGCCAAGCTCGGAGGGGCAGGACTGCTCCTAATGAAAAACTGTTTTTT.

The chain has TRBV5-1 and TRBJ2-7; 9 nucleotides line up with TRBD1. This CDR3 comprises 13 residues. Trimming took 5 bases from V and 9 from J; bases not matched to a gene: 9. The V gene's germline CDR1 is SGHRS and CDR2 YFSETQ. CDR3 DNA sequence: TGCGCCAGCAGATCGGGACAGGGCGGACGGCAGTACTTC. Its translation is CASRSGQGGRQYF.

The rearrangement uses TRBV4-3 and TRBJ1-4, with D possibly being TRBD1 (6 bases). Germline loops: CDR1 LGHNA, CDR2 YSLEER. The CDR3 loop spans 14 amino acids. The ends were cut back, 0 bases at V and 8 bases at J, with 10 bases in the middle. The CDR3 sequence: CASSQEGGLEKLFF. For the CDR3, the DNA is TGCGCCAGCAGCCAAGAAGGGGGTTTGGAAAAACTGTTTTTT.

This chain links TRBV30 with TRBJ1-5; D unresolved. Between the trimmed V and J ends, which lost 1 base and 4 bases, there was a span of 11 bases. Germline values: CDR1 GTSNPN, CDR2 SVGIG (reference sequence). The CDR3 extends over 14 amino acids. CDR3 loop: CAWSARGGNQPQHF. In DNA form, the CDR3 reads TGTGCCTGGAGTGCTAGAGGAGGTAATCAGCCCCAGCATTTT. Drawing the rest from reference TRBV30 and TRBJ1-5, the complete variable domain is SQTIHQWPATLVQPVGSPLSLECTVEGTSNPNLYWYRQAAGRGLQLLFYSVGIGQISSEVPQNLSASRPQDRQFILSSKKLLLSDSGFYLCAWSARGGNQPQHFGDGTRLSIL.

This clone was seen only a few times. This sequence joins TRBV27 and TRBJ1-1; D not certain. The CDR3 has 16 residues. Trimming removed 6 bases from V and 0 bases from J, with 17 bases in between. Germline V lookup: CDR1 MNHEY, CDR2 SMNVEV (reference sequence). This CDR3 is CASSHYTRGMNTEAFF. Written as DNA, the CDR3 is TGTGCCAGCAGCCATTACACCCGGGGAATGAACACTGAAGCTTTCTTT.

This clone was counted between two and nine times. The gene calls are TRBV5-4 and TRBJ2-1, with 11 bases identical to TRBD2. This CDR3 region has 15 residues. Per germline, CDR1 SGHNT and CDR2 YYREEE (reference sequence). V was pared by 2 bases and J by 7 bases, with 5 bases of the junction left unmatched. The CDR3 DNA is TGTGCCAGCAGCTTTGCTAGCGGGGGGCCTAATGAGCAGTTCTTC. It yields the protein CASSFASGGPNEQFF.